The rows below give T cell receptor beta chains drawn from one sample of a study of PD-1 blockade in classical Hodgkin lymphoma. Sequencing used immunoSEQ multiplex PCR; TCRdb keeps in-frame clones, though not all of them. The repertoire consists of some 21,000 clones, with 70% to 85% occurring once and the leading ten covering roughly 23%. The material sequenced was peripheral blood mononuclear cells (PBMCs), taken at baseline. These receptors came from a human donor with classical Hodgkin lymphoma. CDR3s include the opening cysteine and the closing phenylalanine or tryptophan. D genes are given only for firm matches. Not every row has a clone size; where given, it reads once, few, many or a size class.

>13|NA|NA|TRBV27|TRBJ1-1
TGTGCCAGCAGTTTCAGTCTAAACACTGAAGCTTTCTTT
CASSFSLNTEAFF
>13|NA|NA|TRBV5-4|TRBJ2-1
TGTGCCAGCAGCTTGGGCGGGTACATTGAGCAGTTCTTC
CASSLGGYIEQFF
>15|TRBD1|once|TRBV5-1|TRBJ2-3
TGCGCCAGCAGCTTAGGGGACAGCGGCACAGATACGCAGTATTTT
CASSLGDSGTDTQYF
>14|NA|NA|TRBV28|TRBJ1-5
TGTGCCAGCAGTTTCTCTAGTAGCAATCAGCCCCAGCATTTT
CASSFSSSNQPQHF
>19|TRBD1|once|TRBV27|TRBJ2-3
TGTGCCAGCAGGCGGGACAGGGGGTCCCATAATAATCCCATAGATACGCAGTATTTT
CASRRDRGSHNNPIDTQYF
>16|TRBD2|NA|TRBV6-4|TRBJ2-3
TGTGCCAGCAGCCACGGGACTAGCGGGGGTAGGGATACGCAGTATTTT
CASSHGTSGGRDTQYF
>14|NA|NA|TRBV6-1|TRBJ1-1
TGTGCCAGCAGTGAAAGGTTTTGGGGCACTGAAGCTTTCTTT
CASSERFWGTEAFF
>17|TRBD1|NA|TRBV28|TRBJ2-3
TGTGCCAGCAGTTTCTGGGGACAGGGGATTGGAACAGATACGCAGTATTTT
CASSFWGQGIGTDTQYF
>17|TRBD1|NA|TRBV5-1|TRBJ1-1
TGCGCCAGCAGCCCTTTGCCGGGACAGGGTGGGAACACTGAAGCTTTCTTT
CASSPLPGQGGNTEAFF
>16|NA|NA|TRBV11-3|TRBJ2-2
TGTGCCAGCAGCTTAGATGGGAGGCTTCACACCGGGGAGCTGTTTTTT
CASSLDGRLHTGELFF
>15|NA|NA|TRBV5-6|TRBJ2-1
TGTGCCAGCAGCTTGGCCTTCAGCTCCTACAATGAGCAGTTCTTC
CASSLAFSSYNEQFF
>15|NA|NA|TRBV6-6|TRBJ1-4
TGTGCCAGCAGTTACAAAGGGGAAAGAAATGAAAAACTGTTTTTT
CASSYKGERNEKLFF
>19|TRBD1|NA|TRBV7-2|TRBJ1-5
TGTGCCAGCAGCGAACGGACGGGACAGGGGTACTTTCGGTATCAGCCCCAGCATTTT
CASSERTGQGYFRYQPQHF
>12|TRBD1|NA|TRBV27|TRBJ2-3
TGTGCCAGCAGCGGGACAGCAGATACGCAGTATTTT
CASSGTADTQYF
>14|NA|NA|TRBV5-4|TRBJ1-2
TGTGCCAGCAGCTTGGAAGGGCAGAACTATGGCTACACCTTC
CASSLEGQNYGYTF
>17|TRBD1|NA|TRBV7-2|TRBJ1-2
TGTGCCAGCAGCTTAGGGAGAGACAGGGGGCTGAGTTATGGCTACACCTTC
CASSLGRDRGLSYGYTF
>16|TRBD1|few|TRBV5-6|TRBJ1-5
TGTGCCAGCAGCCGGTACGGACAGGGGAACAATCAGCCCCAGCATTTT
CASSRYGQGNNQPQHF
>14|TRBD1|NA|TRBV29-1|TRBJ2-7
TGCAGCGTTGGGGGACAGGGAGGAGGCTACGAGCAGTACTTC
CSVGGQGGGYEQYF
>12|NA|NA|TRBV6-5|TRBJ2-3
TGTGCCGGCAGTTACCACGGGGATACGCAGTATTTT
CAGSYHGDTQYF
>14|NA|NA|TRBV11-3|TRBJ2-7
TGTGCCAGCAGCACTGACACCCCCTCCTACGAGCAGTACTTC
CASSTDTPSYEQYF
>14|NA|few|TRBV5-6|TRBJ1-5
TGTGCCAGCAGCTCGGACAGTAGCAATCAGCCCCAGCATTTT
CASSSDSSNQPQHF
>18|NA|NA|TRBV10-3|TRBJ2-1
TGTGCCATCAGTGACCCCGAGATGAAGCAGGGGCAATTCGATGAGCAGTTCTTC
CAISDPEMKQGQFDEQFF
>16|NA|NA|TRBV5-1|TRBJ2-5
TGCGCCATCGACTCACCCCCCGGGGGCGGGCAAGAGACCCAGTACTTC
CAIDSPPGGGQETQYF
>12|NA|NA|TRBV7-9|TRBJ1-1
TGTGCCAGCAGCTTAGTTCGAGGGGGAGCTTTCTTT
CASSLVRGGAFF
>15|TRBD1|medium-sized|TRBV30|TRBJ2-2
TGTGCCTGGAGTGGACAGGGAAGAGACACCGGGGAGCTGTTTTTT
CAWSGQGRDTGELFF
>15|NA|NA|TRBV10-3|TRBJ1-5
TGTGCCACAGGGGAGGGGAAATATAGCAATCAGCCCCAGCATTTT
CATGEGKYSNQPQHF
>13|NA|NA|TRBV7-2|TRBJ1-1
TGTGCCAGCAGCTTAGTTGAAGGGGCTGAAGCTTTCTTT
CASSLVEGAEAFF